The sequence of this TCR beta chain was determined in a study of cytomegalovirus exposure and HLA in healthy donors. Trimming pared 8 bases from V and 6 bases from J, leaving 12 bases between. Germline V gene lookup returns CDR1 SGDLS and CDR2 YYNGEE. The CDR3 consists of 12 residues. The PCR made use of 60 Vbeta and 13 Jbeta primers. Sequencing used immunoSEQ multiplex PCR; TCRdb keeps in-frame clones, though not all of them. Its clone listing holds around 140,000 clones. The chain combines TRBV9 with TRBJ2-4, with D tentatively TRBD2 (5 bases). The sequence was collected from a male donor in good health and CMV-seronegative. Material: PBMCs. CDR3 DNA: TGTGCCAGTGTGGGAGATGCAAACATTCAGTACTTC. Its translation: CASVGDANIQYF.